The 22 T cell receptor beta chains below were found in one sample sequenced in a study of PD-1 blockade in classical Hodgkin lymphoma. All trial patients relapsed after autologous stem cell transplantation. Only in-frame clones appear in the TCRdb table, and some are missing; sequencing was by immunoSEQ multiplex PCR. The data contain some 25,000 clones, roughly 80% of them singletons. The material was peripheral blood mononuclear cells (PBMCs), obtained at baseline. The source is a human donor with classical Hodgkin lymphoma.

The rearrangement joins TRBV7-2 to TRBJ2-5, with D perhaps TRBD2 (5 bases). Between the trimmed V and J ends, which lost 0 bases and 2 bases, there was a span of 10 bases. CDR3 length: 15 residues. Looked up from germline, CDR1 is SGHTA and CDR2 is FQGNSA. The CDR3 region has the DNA TGTGCCAGCAGCTTAGCGCGGGCAGATCAAGAGACCCAGTACTTC. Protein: CASSLARADQETQYF. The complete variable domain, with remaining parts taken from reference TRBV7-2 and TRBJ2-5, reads GAGVSQSPSNKVTEKGKDVELRCDPISGHTALYWYRQSLGQGLEFLIYFQGNSAPDKSGLPSDRFSAERTGGSVSTLTIQRTQQEDSAVYLCASSLARADQETQYFGPGTRLLVL.

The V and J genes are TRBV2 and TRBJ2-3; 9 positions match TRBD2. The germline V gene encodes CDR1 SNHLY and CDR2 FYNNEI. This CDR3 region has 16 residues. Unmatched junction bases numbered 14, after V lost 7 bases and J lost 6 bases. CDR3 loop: CASTPGLAASGDTQYF. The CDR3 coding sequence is TGTGCCAGCACTCCGGGACTAGCCGCATCGGGGGATACGCAGTATTTT. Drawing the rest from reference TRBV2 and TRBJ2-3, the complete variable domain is EPEVTQTPSHQVTQMGQEVILRCVPISNHLYFYWYRQILGQKVEFLVSFYNNEISEKSEIFDDQFSVERPDGSNFTLKIRSTKLEDSAMYFCASTPGLAASGDTQYFGPGTRLTVL.

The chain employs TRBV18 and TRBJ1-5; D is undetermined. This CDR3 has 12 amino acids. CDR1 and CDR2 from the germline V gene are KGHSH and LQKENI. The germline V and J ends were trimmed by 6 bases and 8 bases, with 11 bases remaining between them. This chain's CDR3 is CASSDFQEPQHF. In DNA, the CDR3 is TGTGCCAGCTCTGATTTCCAGGAGCCCCAGCATTTT.

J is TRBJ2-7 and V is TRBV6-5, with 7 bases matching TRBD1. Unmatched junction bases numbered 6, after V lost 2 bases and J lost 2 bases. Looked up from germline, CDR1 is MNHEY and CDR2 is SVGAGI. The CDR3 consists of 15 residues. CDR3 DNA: TGTGCCAGCAGTTACCGGGACAGCTATACCTACGAGCAGTACTTC. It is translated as CASSYRDSYTYEQYF.

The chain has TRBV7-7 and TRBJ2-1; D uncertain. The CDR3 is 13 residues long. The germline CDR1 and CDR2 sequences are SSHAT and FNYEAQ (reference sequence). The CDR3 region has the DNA TGTGCTAGCCTTGCCCTGACGCCGGATGAGCAGTTCTTC. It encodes CASLALTPDEQFF.

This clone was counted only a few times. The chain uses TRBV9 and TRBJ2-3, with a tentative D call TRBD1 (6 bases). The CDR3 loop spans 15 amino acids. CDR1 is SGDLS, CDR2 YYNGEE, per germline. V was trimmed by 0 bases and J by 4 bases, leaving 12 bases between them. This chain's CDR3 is CASSVEGEHADTQYF. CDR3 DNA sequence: TGTGCCAGCAGCGTAGAGGGGGAGCACGCAGATACGCAGTATTTT.

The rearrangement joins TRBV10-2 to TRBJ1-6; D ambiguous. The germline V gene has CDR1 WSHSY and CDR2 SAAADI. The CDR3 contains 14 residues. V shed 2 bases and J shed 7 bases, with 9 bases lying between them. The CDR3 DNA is TGCGCCAGCAGTGAGCGGCTTACAAATTCACCCCTCCACTTT. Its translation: CASSERLTNSPLHF.

CDR3 loop: CASSWSGSLYEQYF. As DNA, the CDR3 is TGTGCCAGCAGCTGGAGCGGGTCCCTCTACGAGCAGTACTTC. The V and J genes are TRBV11-2 and TRBJ2-7; D is possibly TRBD2 (6 bases). The CDR3 extends over 14 amino acids. Trimming removed 4 bases from V and 3 bases from J, with 13 bases in between. Germline V gives CDR1 SGHAT, CDR2 FQNNGV.

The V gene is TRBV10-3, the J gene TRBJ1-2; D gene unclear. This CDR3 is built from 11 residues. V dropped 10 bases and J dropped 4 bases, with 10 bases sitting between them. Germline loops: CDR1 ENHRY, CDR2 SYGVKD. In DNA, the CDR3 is TGTGCCACTGGGCCCTCCTATGGCTACACCTTC. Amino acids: CATGPSYGYTF.

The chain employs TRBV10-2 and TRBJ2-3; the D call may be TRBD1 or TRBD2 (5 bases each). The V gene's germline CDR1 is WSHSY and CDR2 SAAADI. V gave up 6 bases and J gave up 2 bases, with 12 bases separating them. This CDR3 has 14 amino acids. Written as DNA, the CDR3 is TGCGCCAGCAGCTTGGGACCAATCACAGATACGCAGTATTTT. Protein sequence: CASSLGPITDTQYF.

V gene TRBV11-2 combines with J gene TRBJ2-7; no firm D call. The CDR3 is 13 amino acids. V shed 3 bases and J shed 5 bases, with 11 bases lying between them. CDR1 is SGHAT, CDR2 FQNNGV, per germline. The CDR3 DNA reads TGTGCCAGCAGCTTGAGGAATTGGGACGAGCAGTACTTC. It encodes CASSLRNWDEQYF. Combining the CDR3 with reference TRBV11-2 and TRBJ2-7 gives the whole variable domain EAGVAQSPRYKIIEKRQSVAFWCNPISGHATLYWYQQILGQGPKLLIQFQNNGVVDDSQLPKDRFSAERLKGVDSTLKIQPAKLEDSAVYLCASSLRNWDEQYFGPGTRLTVT.

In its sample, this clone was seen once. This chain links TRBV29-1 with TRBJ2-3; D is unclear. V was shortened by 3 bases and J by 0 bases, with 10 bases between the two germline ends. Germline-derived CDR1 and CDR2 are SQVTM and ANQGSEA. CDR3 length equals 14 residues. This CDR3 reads CSVDGLESTDTQYF. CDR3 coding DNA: TGCAGCGTTGACGGGCTCGAGAGCACAGATACGCAGTATTTT.

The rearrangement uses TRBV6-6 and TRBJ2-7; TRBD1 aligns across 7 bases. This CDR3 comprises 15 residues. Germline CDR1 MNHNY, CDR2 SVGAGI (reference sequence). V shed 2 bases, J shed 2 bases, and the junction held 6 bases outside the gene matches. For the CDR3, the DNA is TGTGCCAGCAGTTACGGTTCGACAGGGACCTACGAGCAGTACTTC. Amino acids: CASSYGSTGTYEQYF.

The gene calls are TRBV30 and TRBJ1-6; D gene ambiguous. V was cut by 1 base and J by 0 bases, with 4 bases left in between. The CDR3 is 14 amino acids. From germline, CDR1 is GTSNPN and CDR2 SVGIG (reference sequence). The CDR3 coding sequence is TGTGCCTGGAGTGGGGACTCCTATAATTCACCCCTCCACTTT. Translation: CAWSGDSYNSPLHF.

The CDR3 protein is CASSFSRATGELFF. For the CDR3, the DNA is TGTGCCAGCAGCTTTTCCAGGGCCACCGGGGAGCTGTTTTTT. The rearrangement uses TRBV7-2 and TRBJ2-2, with a possible D match to TRBD1 (5 bases). V was clipped by 3 bases and J by 4 bases, with 9 bases between them. From germline, CDR1 is SGHTA and CDR2 FQGNSA. The CDR3 contains 14 residues.

The CDR3 is CASSLAPGYEQYF. CDR3 bases: TGTGCCAGCAGCTTAGCGCCGGGGTACGAGCAGTACTTC. The chain couples TRBV7-2 to TRBJ2-7; D may be TRBD2 (5 bases). The CDR3 consists of 13 residues. CDR1 and CDR2 from the germline V gene are SGHTA and FQGNSA. Trimming stripped 0 bases from V and 4 bases from J, with 7 bases between. Full variable domain (rest looked up from reference TRBV7-2 and TRBJ2-7): GAGVSQSPSNKVTEKGKDVELRCDPISGHTALYWYRQSLGQGLEFLIYFQGNSAPDKSGLPSDRFSAERTGGSVSTLTIQRTQQEDSAVYLCASSLAPGYEQYFGPGTRLTVT.

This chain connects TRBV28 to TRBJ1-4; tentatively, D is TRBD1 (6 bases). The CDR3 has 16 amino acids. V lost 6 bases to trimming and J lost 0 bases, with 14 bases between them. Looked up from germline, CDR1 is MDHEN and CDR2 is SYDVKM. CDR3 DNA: TGTGCCAGCAGCTTCACAGGGAGAGCAACTAATGAAAAACTGTTTTTT. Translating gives CASSFTGRATNEKLFF.

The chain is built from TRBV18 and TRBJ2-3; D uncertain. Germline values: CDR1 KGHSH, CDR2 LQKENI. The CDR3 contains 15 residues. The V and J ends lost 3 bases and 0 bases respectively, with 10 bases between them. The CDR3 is CASSPGLASTDTQYF. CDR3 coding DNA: TGTGCCAGCTCACCGGGCTTAGCTAGCACAGATACGCAGTATTTT.

The CDR3 sequence: CASSPSVGMNYGYTF. Here the CDR3 DNA reads TGCGCCAGCAGCCCGTCGGTGGGGATGAACTATGGCTACACCTTC. The V gene is TRBV5-1, the J gene TRBJ1-2; D is undetermined. Trimming left V 4 bases short and J 2 bases short, with 15 bases between. The germline V gene has CDR1 SGHRS and CDR2 YFSETQ. CDR3 length: 15 residues.

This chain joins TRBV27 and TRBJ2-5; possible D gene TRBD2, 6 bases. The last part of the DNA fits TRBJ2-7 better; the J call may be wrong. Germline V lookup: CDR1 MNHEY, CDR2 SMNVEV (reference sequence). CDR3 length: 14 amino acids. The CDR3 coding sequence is TGTGCCAGCAGTCCCCCCGGGACTTCCTACGAGCAGTACTTC. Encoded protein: CASSPPGTSYEQYF.

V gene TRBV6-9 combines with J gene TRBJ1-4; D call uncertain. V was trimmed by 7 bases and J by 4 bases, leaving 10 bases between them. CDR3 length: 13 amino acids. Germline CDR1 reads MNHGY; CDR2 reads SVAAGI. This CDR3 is CASIRRDNEKLFF. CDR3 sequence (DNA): TGTGCCAGCATACGCAGAGATAATGAAAAACTGTTTTTT.

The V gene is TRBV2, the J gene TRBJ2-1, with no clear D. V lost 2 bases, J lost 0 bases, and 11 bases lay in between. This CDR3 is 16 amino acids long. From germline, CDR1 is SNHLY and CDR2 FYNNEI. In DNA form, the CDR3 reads TGTGCCAGCAGTGAAAGGGTTTCGAGCTCCTACAATGAGCAGTTCTTC. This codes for CASSERVSSSYNEQFF.